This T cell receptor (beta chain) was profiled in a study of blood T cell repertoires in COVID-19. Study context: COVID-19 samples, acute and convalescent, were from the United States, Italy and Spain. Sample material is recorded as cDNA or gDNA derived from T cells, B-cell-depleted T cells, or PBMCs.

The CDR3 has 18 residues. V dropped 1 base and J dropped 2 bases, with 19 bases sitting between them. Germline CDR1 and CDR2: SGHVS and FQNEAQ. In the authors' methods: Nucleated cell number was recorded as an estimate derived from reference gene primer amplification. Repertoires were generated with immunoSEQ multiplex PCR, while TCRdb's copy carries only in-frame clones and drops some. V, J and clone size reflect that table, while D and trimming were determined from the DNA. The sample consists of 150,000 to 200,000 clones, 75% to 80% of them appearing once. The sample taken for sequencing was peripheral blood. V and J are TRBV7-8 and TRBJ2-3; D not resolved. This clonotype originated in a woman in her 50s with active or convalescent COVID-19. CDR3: CASSLVPRGGTSTDTQYF. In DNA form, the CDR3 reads TGTGCCAGCAGCTTAGTTCCCCGCGGCGGAACGTCCACAGATACGCAGTATTTT.